This paragraph reports one TCR beta chain. Sequencing was performed with immunoSEQ multiplex PCR; in TCRdb, only in-frame clones are kept and a portion is missing. Found here are about 74,000 clones, approximately 90% of them singletons; the top ten hold approximately 3%. The sample originates from a study of blood T cell repertoires in COVID-19. The overall study: The study drew acute and convalescent COVID-19 samples from the United States, Italy and Spain. From T cells, B-cell-depleted T cells, or PBMCs came the material, which was cDNA or gDNA.

V gave up 0 bases and J gave up 8 bases; unmatched junction bases: 3. The germline CDR1 and CDR2 sequences are LGHDT and YNNKEL (reference sequence). The CDR3 runs 14 residues. This clonotype was sampled from a man aged 65-85 years with active or convalescent COVID-19. Input material: peripheral blood. This chain links TRBV3-1 (or the pseudogene TRBV3-2) with TRBJ2-2; 7 bases agree with TRBD2. CDR3 sequence (DNA): TGTGCCAGCAGCCAAGAACCCGGGAGGGGGGAGCTGTTTTTT. It specifies CASSQEPGRGELFF.